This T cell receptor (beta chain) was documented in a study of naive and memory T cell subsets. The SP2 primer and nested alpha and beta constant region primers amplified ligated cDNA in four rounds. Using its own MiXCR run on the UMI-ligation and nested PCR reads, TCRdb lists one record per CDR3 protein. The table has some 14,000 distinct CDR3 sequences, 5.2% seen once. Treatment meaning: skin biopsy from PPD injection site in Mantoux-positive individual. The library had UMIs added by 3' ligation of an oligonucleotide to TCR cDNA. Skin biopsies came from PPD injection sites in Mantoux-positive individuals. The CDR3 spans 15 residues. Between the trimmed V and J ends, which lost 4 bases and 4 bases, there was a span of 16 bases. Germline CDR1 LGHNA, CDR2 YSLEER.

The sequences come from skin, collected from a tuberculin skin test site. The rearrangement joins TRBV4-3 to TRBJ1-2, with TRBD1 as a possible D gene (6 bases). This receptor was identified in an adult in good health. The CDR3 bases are TGCGCCAGCAGCCTCAACAGGGTAGGGGTCTATGGCTACACCTTC. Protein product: CASSLNRVGVYGYTF.